This T cell receptor (beta chain) was profiled in a study of Tregs in tolerant kidney transplant recipients. Produced via immunoSEQ multiplex PCR; TCRdb's table is partial and in-frame only. This sample's table has 9,000 to 13,000 clones. Study-level findings and limits: This study did not directly address biological reproducibility. Few patients were studied, so findings need validation in larger groups. In tolerant patients, donor-specific Tregs outgrew total Tregs, suggesting antigen-driven expansion.

The length of the CDR3 is 12 residues. Germline CDR1 is DFQATT and CDR2 is SNEGSKA (reference sequence). Deletions cut 4 bases from V and 7 bases from J, with 13 bases between. Related graft donors supplied nonmyeloablative bone marrow transplants, and mixed chimerism was transient. Thawed PBMCs were FACS-sorted into unstimulated CD4+CD25+CD127- regulatory T cells, CD4+CD25- non-regulatory cells, CD4 and CD8 cells. As for this clone: Its antigen is undetermined. With the read ending 3 residues before the CDR3 end, the germline J gene is used to fill in that end.

The chain links TRBV20-1 to TRBJ2-5; D remains ambiguous. This specimen was CD8+ T cells from blood (PBMCs), taken 24 months after the transplant. This TCR derives from a human patient who received a combined kidney and bone marrow transplant. Some T cells may be the graft donor's. The sequenced CDR3 bases are TGCAGTGCTATTCACAGTGGATGGACC. Amino acids: CSAIHSGWT. The whole CDR3 region reads CSAIHSGWTQYF.